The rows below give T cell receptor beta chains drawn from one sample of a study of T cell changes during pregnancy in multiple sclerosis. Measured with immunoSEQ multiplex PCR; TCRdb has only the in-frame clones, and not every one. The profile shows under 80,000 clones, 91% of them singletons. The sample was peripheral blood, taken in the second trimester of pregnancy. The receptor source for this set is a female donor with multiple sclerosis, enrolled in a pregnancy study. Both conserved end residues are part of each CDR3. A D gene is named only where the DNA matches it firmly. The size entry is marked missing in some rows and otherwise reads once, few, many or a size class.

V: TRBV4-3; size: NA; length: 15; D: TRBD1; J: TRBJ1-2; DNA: TGCGCCAGCAGCCAAGATCGGGACAGGGCTTATGGCTACACCTTC; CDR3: CASSQDRDRAYGYTF
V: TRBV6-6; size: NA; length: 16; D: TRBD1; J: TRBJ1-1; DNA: TGTGCCAGCAGCCCTGGACAGGCCTACATGAACACTGAAGCTTTCTTT; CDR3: CASSPGQAYMNTEAFF
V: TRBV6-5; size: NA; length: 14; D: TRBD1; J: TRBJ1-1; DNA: TGTGCCAGCAGTCGCCGGGACAGGGGGGGTGAAGCTTTCTTT; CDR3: CASSRRDRGGEAFF
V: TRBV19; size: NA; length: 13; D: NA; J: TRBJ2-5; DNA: TGTGCCAGTCGCCCAGAACACCAAGAGACCCAGTACTTC; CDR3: CASRPEHQETQYF
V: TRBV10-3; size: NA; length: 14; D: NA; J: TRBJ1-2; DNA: TGTGCCATCAGTGACCGGGGGGCGCCGAAAGGCTACACCTTC; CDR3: CAISDRGAPKGYTF
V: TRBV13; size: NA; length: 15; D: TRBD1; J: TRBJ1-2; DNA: TGTGCCAGCAGCTTGCCGGGACAGGGGGAGGGTGGCTACACCTTC; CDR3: CASSLPGQGEGGYTF
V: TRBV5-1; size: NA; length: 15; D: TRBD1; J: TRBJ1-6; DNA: TGCGCCAGCAGCCGGGGGACAGTTTATAATTCACCCCTCCACTTT; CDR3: CASSRGTVYNSPLHF
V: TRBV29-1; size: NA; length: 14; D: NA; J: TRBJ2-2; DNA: TGCAGCGCCGTTGGGCCGACGAACACCGGGGAGCTGTTTTTT; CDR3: CSAVGPTNTGELFF
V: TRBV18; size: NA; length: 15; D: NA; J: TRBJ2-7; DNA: TGTGCCAGCTCACCACCGTTAGGACAAACCTACGAGCAGTACTTC; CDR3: CASSPPLGQTYEQYF
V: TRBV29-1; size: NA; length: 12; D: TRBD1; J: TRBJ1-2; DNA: TGCAGCGCTGAGACAGGGCTAGGTGGCTACACCTTC; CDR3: CSAETGLGGYTF
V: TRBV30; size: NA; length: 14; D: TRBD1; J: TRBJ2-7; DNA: TGTGCCTGGAGACAGGGGGACAGGAGCTACGAGCAGTACTTC; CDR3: CAWRQGDRSYEQYF
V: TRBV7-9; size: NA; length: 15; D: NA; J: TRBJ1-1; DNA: TGTGCCAGCAGCTCCACCGGGGACAAGACATCTGAAGCTTTCTTT; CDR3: CASSSTGDKTSEAFF
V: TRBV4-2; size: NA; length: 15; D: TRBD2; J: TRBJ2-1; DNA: TGTGCCAGCAGCCAAGGTAGCGGGAGTAGCGATGAGCAGTTCTTC; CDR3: CASSQGSGSSDEQFF
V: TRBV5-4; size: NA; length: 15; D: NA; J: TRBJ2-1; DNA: TGTGCCAGCAGCTTGGAGGTTTCGGAGTACAATGAGCAGTTCTTC; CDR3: CASSLEVSEYNEQFF
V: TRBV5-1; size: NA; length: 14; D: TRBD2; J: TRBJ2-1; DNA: TGCGCCAGCAGTAGCGGGGAAAAAGCGGGTGAGCAGTTCTTC; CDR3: CASSSGEKAGEQFF
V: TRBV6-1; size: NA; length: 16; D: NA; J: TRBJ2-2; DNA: TGTGCCAGCAGGGAATTGAGCGGGTTTAACACCGGGGAGCTGTTTTTT; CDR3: CASRELSGFNTGELFF
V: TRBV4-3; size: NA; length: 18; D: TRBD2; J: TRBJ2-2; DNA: TGCGCCAGCAGCCCCATGGTGGCCAGCGGGGGTAACACCGGGGAGCTGTTTTTT; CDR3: CASSPMVASGGNTGELFF
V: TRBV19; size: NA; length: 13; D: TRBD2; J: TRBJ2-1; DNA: TGTGCCAGTAGTATAGATAGCGGGAGGGAGCAGTTCTTC; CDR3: CASSIDSGREQFF
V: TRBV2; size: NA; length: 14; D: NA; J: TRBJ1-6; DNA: TGTGCCAGCAGTACCGGGATTCCTAATTCACCCCTCCACTTT; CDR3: CASSTGIPNSPLHF
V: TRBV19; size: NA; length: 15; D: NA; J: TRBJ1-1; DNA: TGTGCCAGTAGAAACCCTGGACAGCGAGACACTGAAGCTTTCTTT; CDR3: CASRNPGQRDTEAFF
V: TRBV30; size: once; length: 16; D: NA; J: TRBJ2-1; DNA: TGTGCCTGGAGTGTCGGACTGGGGAAAACGGACAATGAGCAGTTCTTC; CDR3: CAWSVGLGKTDNEQFF
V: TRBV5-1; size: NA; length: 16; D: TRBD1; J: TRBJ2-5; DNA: TGCGCCAGCAGCTTCGGGACAGGGGCCTCTCAAGAGACCCAGTACTTC; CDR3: CASSFGTGASQETQYF
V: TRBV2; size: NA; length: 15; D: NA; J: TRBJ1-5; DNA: TGTGCCAGCAGTGCGGACAGAAGGAGCAATCAGCCCCAGCATTTT; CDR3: CASSADRRSNQPQHF
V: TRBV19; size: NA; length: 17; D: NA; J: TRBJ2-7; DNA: TGTGCCAGTAGTATCGGGGGACTCAGCCGGAGCTCCTACGAGCAGTACTTC; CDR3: CASSIGGLSRSSYEQYF
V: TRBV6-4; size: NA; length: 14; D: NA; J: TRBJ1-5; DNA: TGTGCCAGCAGTGACGACGGGATAGGTCAGCCCCAGCATTTT; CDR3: CASSDDGIGQPQHF
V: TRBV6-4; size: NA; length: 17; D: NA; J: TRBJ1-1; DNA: TGTGCCAGCAGTGACTCGTTTCTCAGGCTCTGGAACACTGAAGCTTTCTTT; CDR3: CASSDSFLRLWNTEAFF
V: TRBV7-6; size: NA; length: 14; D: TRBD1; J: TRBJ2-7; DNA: TGTGCCAGCAGCTCTGGGACAGGGGGCGACGAGCAGTACTTC; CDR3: CASSSGTGGDEQYF
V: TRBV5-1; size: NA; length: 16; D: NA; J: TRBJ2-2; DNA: TGCGCCAGCAGCTGGCCTGGGGCCCAGAACACCGGGGAGCTGTTTTTT; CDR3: CASSWPGAQNTGELFF
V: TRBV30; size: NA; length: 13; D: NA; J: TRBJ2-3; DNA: TGTGCCTGGAGTGATCTAGCAGCAGATACGCAGTATTTT; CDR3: CAWSDLAADTQYF
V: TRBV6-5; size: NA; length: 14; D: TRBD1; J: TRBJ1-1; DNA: TGTGCCAGCATCAACTCAGGGGGCGGCACTGAAGCTTTCTTT; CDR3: CASINSGGGTEAFF
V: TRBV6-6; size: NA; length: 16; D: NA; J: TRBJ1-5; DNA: TGTGCCAGCAGTTACTCTCTAGGCGGGCGCGATCAGCCCCAGCATTTT; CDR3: CASSYSLGGRDQPQHF
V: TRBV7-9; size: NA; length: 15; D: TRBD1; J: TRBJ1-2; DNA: TGTGCCAGCAGCGCAACCGGGACAGACAACTATGGCTACACCTTC; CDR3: CASSATGTDNYGYTF
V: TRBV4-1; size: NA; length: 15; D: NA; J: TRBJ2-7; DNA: TGCGCCAGCAGCCACGCTAGGGGATCGTCCTACGAGCAGTACTTC; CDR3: CASSHARGSSYEQYF
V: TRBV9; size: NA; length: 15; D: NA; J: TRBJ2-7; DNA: TGTGCCAGCAGCGTAGCTGGGGCTAGCTCCTACGAGCAGTACTTC; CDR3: CASSVAGASSYEQYF
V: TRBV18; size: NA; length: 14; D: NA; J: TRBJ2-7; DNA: TGTGCCAGCTCACCCGGACTCGCCACCTACGAGCAGTACTTC; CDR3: CASSPGLATYEQYF
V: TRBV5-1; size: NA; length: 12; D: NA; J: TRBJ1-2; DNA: TGCGCCAGCAGCTTGGCCCGGGGAGGCTACACCTTC; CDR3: CASSLARGGYTF
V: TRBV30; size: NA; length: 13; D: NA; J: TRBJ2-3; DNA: TGTGCCTGGACTCTACATGGAGCAGATACGCAGTATTTT; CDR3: CAWTLHGADTQYF
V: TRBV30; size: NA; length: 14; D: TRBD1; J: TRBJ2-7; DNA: TGTGCCTGGATAGCCCCTCCAGGGGGTATCGAGCAGTACTTC; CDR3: CAWIAPPGGIEQYF
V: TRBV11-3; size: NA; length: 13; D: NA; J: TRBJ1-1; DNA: TGTGCCAGCAGCTTAGGGTCCGAGCATGAAGCTTTCTTT; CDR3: CASSLGSEHEAFF
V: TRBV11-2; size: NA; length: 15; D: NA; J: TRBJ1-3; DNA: TGTGCCAGCAGCCTCGACAGGTACTCTGGAAACACCATATATTTT; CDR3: CASSLDRYSGNTIYF
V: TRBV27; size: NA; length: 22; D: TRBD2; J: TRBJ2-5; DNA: TGTGCCAGCAGTTTAGTGGCCCCGGGAGGAAGACTAGCGGGCCGACTCCAAGAGACCCAGTACTTC; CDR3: CASSLVAPGGRLAGRLQETQYF
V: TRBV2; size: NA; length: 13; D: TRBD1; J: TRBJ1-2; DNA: TGTGCAATACAGGGGGCAGCTAACTATGGCTACACCTTC; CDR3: CAIQGAANYGYTF
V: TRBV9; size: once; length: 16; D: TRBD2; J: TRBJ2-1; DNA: TGTGCCAGCAGCGTAGGGTCTAGCGGGGGGATCTATGAGCAGTTCTTC; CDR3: CASSVGSSGGIYEQFF